This entry concerns a single TCR beta chain. What it binds is not known. This specimen comes from a study of OX40 agonist ivuxolimab in advanced cancers. Study conclusions and caveats: Some nonresponders additionally presented with little normalized T-cell clonal expansion.

V was shortened by 6 bases and J by 3 bases, with 15 bases between the two germline ends. This CDR3 is 14 amino acids long. Looked up from germline, CDR1 is SEHNR and CDR2 is FQNEAQ (reference sequence). The protocol was immunoSEQ multiplex PCR, while the TCRdb copy is restricted to in-frame clones and leaves out a portion. The repertoire has some 19,000 clones, 85% to 90% of them found once; the top ten carry 30% to 40%. The receptor was derived from an adult with an advanced solid tumor such as melanoma, head and neck, liver or kidney cancer. The sample consisted of CD4+ or CD8+ T cells sorted from blood, taken in a trial of the OX40 agonist ivuxolimab. The chain combines TRBV7-9 with TRBJ2-7; D may be TRBD1 or TRBD2 (5 bases each). CDR3 nucleotide sequence: TGTGCCAGCAGTCCCGCCGGGGCCGGCTACGAGCAGTACTTC. It specifies CASSPAGAGYEQYF. The whole variable domain, filled in from reference TRBV7-9 and TRBJ2-7, reads DTGVSQNPRHKITKRGQNVTFRCDPISEHNRLYWYRQTLGQGPEFLTYFQNEAQLEKSRLLSDRFSAERPKGSFSTLEIQRTEQGDSAMYLCASSPAGAGYEQYFGPGTRLTVT.